The TCR beta chain described here comes from a study of Tregs in tolerant kidney transplant recipients. Losses at the gene ends were 3 bases for V and 5 bases for J; bases not matched to a gene: 6. CDR3 length: 14 amino acids. Per germline, CDR1 SGHTA and CDR2 FQGNSA. As concerns this clone: Its cognate antigen is unknown.

Unstimulated regulatory T cells (CD4+CD25+CD127-), CD4+CD25- non-regulatory cells, CD4 and CD8 cells were FACS-sorted from thawed PBMCs. Only in-frame clones appear in the TCRdb table, and some are missing; sequencing was by immunoSEQ multiplex PCR. This table has some 240,000 clones, around 81% appearing once. Findings and limits, study-wide: Biological reproducibility was not directly addressed, but technical replication error appeared minimal.

This clonotype originated in a human donor in good health. The sample taken for sequencing was CD4+ T cells from blood. The genes are TRBV7-2 and TRBJ1-1, with 7 bases lining up with TRBD1. CDR3 in DNA: TGTGCCAGCAGCTTCCTACAGGGGAGAACTGAAGCTTTCTTT. This encodes CASSFLQGRTEAFF.